These T cell receptor beta chains were read from a single sample in a study of glioma-infiltrating T cells after dendritic cell vaccination. Here immunoSEQ multiplex PCR was the method, and the copy in TCRdb shows in-frame clones only, minus some. Counted here are about 92,000 clones, 65% to 90% occurring once; the ten biggest clones make up 15% to 19%. This specimen was blood, taken before dendritic cell vaccination. These receptors were obtained from a human donor with glioblastoma. Both conserved end residues are part of each CDR3. Fields, in order: J gene, D gene, CDR3 length, V gene, CDR3 protein. The D gene is left open where the match is weak.

j_gene: TRBJ1-2
d_gene: TRBD1
len: 14
v_gene: TRBV28
CDR3aa: CASRVTGGAGGYTF

j_gene: TRBJ2-7
d_gene: TRBD1
len: 12
v_gene: TRBV13
CDR3aa: CASSSGGAEQYF

j_gene: TRBJ1-2
d_gene: -
len: 14
v_gene: TRBV7-2
CDR3aa: CASSPGGGVYGYTF

j_gene: TRBJ2-3
d_gene: TRBD1
len: 15
v_gene: TRBV19
CDR3aa: CASSKRTGGTDTQYF

j_gene: TRBJ2-1
d_gene: -
len: 14
v_gene: TRBV28
CDR3aa: CASSPRIYGAEQFF

j_gene: TRBJ1-2
d_gene: -
len: 13
v_gene: TRBV6-5
CDR3aa: CASTPGGGYGYTF

j_gene: TRBJ2-7
d_gene: TRBD1
len: 15
v_gene: TRBV19
CDR3aa: CASSIKGQGGYEQYF

j_gene: TRBJ2-7
d_gene: -
len: 12
v_gene: TRBV5-4
CDR3aa: CASSQGGSEQYF

j_gene: TRBJ2-7
d_gene: TRBD2
len: 14
v_gene: TRBV5-6
CDR3aa: CASSWGGLAGKQYF

j_gene: TRBJ2-1
d_gene: TRBD1
len: 15
v_gene: TRBV19
CDR3aa: CASSIGGQGANEQFF

j_gene: TRBJ2-7
d_gene: -
len: 15
v_gene: TRBV5-4
CDR3aa: CASSRQSGQGYEQYF

j_gene: TRBJ1-5
d_gene: -
len: 16
v_gene: TRBV6-9
CDR3aa: CAGSPNAARSNQPQHF

j_gene: TRBJ2-7
d_gene: TRBD1
len: 15
v_gene: TRBV28
CDR3aa: CASTPGGTGGHEQYF

j_gene: TRBJ1-1
d_gene: -
len: 15
v_gene: TRBV9
CDR3aa: CASSVGQALNTEAFF

j_gene: TRBJ2-5
d_gene: -
len: 13
v_gene: TRBV7-2
CDR3aa: CASSKTLPGTQYF

j_gene: TRBJ2-7
d_gene: TRBD2
len: 17
v_gene: TRBV7-2
CDR3aa: CASSLATGGLASYEQYF

j_gene: TRBJ2-1
d_gene: -
len: 13
v_gene: TRBV6-5
CDR3aa: CASSRSQTNEQFF

j_gene: TRBJ1-4
d_gene: -
len: 14
v_gene: TRBV5-4
CDR3aa: CASSSPGVGEKLFF

j_gene: TRBJ2-7
d_gene: TRBD1
len: 13
v_gene: TRBV19
CDR3aa: CASRRDRGYEQYF

j_gene: TRBJ2-5
d_gene: -
len: 12
v_gene: TRBV30
CDR3aa: CAWGPSFATQYF

j_gene: TRBJ1-1
d_gene: -
len: 11
v_gene: TRBV2
CDR3aa: CASRGGLEAFF

j_gene: TRBJ1-2
d_gene: TRBD1
len: 15
v_gene: TRBV5-4
CDR3aa: CASSGEQGAGYGYTF

j_gene: TRBJ1-1
d_gene: -
len: 16
v_gene: TRBV7-7
CDR3aa: CASSPPERGVNTEAFF

j_gene: TRBJ2-2
d_gene: -
len: 16
v_gene: TRBV5-8
CDR3aa: CASSLPTGANTGELFF

j_gene: TRBJ2-7
d_gene: TRBD1
len: 14
v_gene: TRBV7-3
CDR3aa: CASSLGTGPGEQYF

j_gene: TRBJ2-7
d_gene: TRBD2
len: 15
v_gene: TRBV5-1
CDR3aa: CASSPGAGEGYEQYF

j_gene: TRBJ2-4
d_gene: TRBD1
len: 14
v_gene: TRBV19
CDR3aa: CASSASGQGSSQYF

j_gene: TRBJ2-1
d_gene: TRBD2
len: 13
v_gene: TRBV7-6
CDR3aa: CASSLEAGGLGFF

j_gene: TRBJ2-2
d_gene: -
len: 12
v_gene: TRBV11-2
CDR3aa: CASSPGAGELFF

j_gene: TRBJ1-4
d_gene: TRBD1
len: 18
v_gene: TRBV7-9
CDR3aa: CASSIRDRGSVANEKLFF

j_gene: TRBJ1-2
d_gene: TRBD1
len: 13
v_gene: TRBV28
CDR3aa: CASRAGTGKGYTF

j_gene: TRBJ1-4
d_gene: TRBD1
len: 14
v_gene: TRBV19
CDR3aa: CASSGTGTNEKLFF

j_gene: TRBJ1-1
d_gene: -
len: 13
v_gene: TRBV6-5
CDR3aa: CASSYVTNTEAFF

j_gene: TRBJ2-1
d_gene: -
len: 14
v_gene: TRBV11-2
CDR3aa: CASSEGSSYNEQFF

j_gene: TRBJ1-1
d_gene: TRBD1
len: 15
v_gene: TRBV5-1
CDR3aa: CASSVTGGVNTEAFF

j_gene: TRBJ1-2
d_gene: TRBD1
len: 15
v_gene: TRBV28
CDR3aa: CASSTTQGVDYGYTF

j_gene: TRBJ1-5
d_gene: -
len: 18
v_gene: TRBV7-3
CDR3aa: CASSLGLPGFGSNQPQHF

j_gene: TRBJ2-1
d_gene: TRBD2
len: 20
v_gene: TRBV7-3
CDR3aa: CASSLTSGRGGHTSYNEQFF

j_gene: TRBJ2-7
d_gene: -
len: 19
v_gene: TRBV5-6
CDR3aa: CASSLYSDPSPLGTYEQYF

j_gene: TRBJ1-3
d_gene: -
len: 15
v_gene: TRBV6-5
CDR3aa: CASSQKQGFGNTIYF

j_gene: TRBJ1-2
d_gene: -
len: 15
v_gene: TRBV4-3
CDR3aa: CASSPEVYSSYGYTF

j_gene: TRBJ2-7
d_gene: TRBD2
len: 15
v_gene: TRBV5-1
CDR3aa: CASSFSGGSSYEQYF

j_gene: TRBJ1-4
d_gene: -
len: 17
v_gene: TRBV18
CDR3aa: CASSPLRTEGTNEKLFF

j_gene: TRBJ2-5
d_gene: TRBD2
len: 16
v_gene: TRBV5-4
CDR3aa: CASSHLGSGDQETQYF

j_gene: TRBJ2-7
d_gene: TRBD2
len: 18
v_gene: TRBV10-3
CDR3aa: CAISEEGAGSRGTYEQYF

j_gene: TRBJ2-1
d_gene: -
len: 13
v_gene: TRBV5-4
CDR3aa: CASSFGSGDEQFF

j_gene: TRBJ1-1
d_gene: -
len: 14
v_gene: TRBV5-1
CDR3aa: CASSANRQNTEAFF

j_gene: TRBJ2-1
d_gene: TRBD2
len: 18
v_gene: TRBV18
CDR3aa: CASSPSSGGLSSYNEQFF

j_gene: TRBJ1-6
d_gene: -
len: 14
v_gene: TRBV5-1
CDR3aa: CASSAYGANSPLHF

j_gene: TRBJ1-4
d_gene: TRBD1
len: 15
v_gene: TRBV7-8
CDR3aa: CASSPRQGTNEKLFF

j_gene: -
d_gene: -
len: 12
v_gene: TRBV29-1
CDR3aa: CSVEDSQYEQYF

j_gene: TRBJ2-3
d_gene: TRBD2
len: 14
v_gene: TRBV29-1
CDR3aa: CSTGLAGVTDTQYF